This paragraph covers one TCR beta chain sequence. No antigen is known for it. This record comes from a study of T-cell memory formation after mild COVID-19. At the level of the study: Clusters of TCRs were largely donor specific.

General study findings and limits: Certain responding clones were present in pre-infection memory, suggesting participation of cross-reactive memory.

After 5'RACE with constant-segment primers, TCR alpha and TCR beta cDNA libraries carrying sample barcodes and UMIs were obtained. TCRdb re-derived calls from the 5' RACE reads in MiXCR, one entry per CDR3 protein. This sample has about 58,000 distinct CDR3 sequences, with roughly a quarter found just once. The sequenced material came from PBMCs or a T cell subset sorted from them (not recorded which). The receptor's source is a man in his late teens or twenties who had mild COVID-19 (a few samples of this study predate the infection). Cell type and time point are not known.

This CDR3 is CASSLGDSGANVLTF. CDR3 coding DNA: TGTGCCAGCAGCTTAGGGGACTCTGGGGCCAACGTCCTGACTTTC. The gene calls are TRBV7-2 and TRBJ2-6; D not resolved. This CDR3 spans 15 amino acids. Trimming stripped 1 base from V and 0 bases from J, with 4 bases between. Germline V gives CDR1 SGHTA, CDR2 FQGNSA. The whole variable domain, remainder taken from reference TRBV7-2 and TRBJ2-6, is GAGVSQSPSNKVTEKGKDVELRCDPISGHTALYWYRQSLGQGLEFLIYFQGNSAPDKSGLPSDRFSAERTGGSVSTLTIQRTQQEDSAVYLCASSLGDSGANVLTFGAGSRLTVL.